The 13 T cell receptor beta chains in this list originate from one sample, sequenced in a study of blood T cells in healthy people across ages. Sample-barcoded 5' priming and a J-beta primer mix drove a second PCR of roughly 7 to 11 cycles. TCRdb called the 5' RACE reads again in MiXCR, with one record for every CDR3 protein. Of approximately 800,000 distinct CDR3 sequences in the sample, roughly 50% are singletons; the top ten hold 22%. The sample was blood. These receptors came from a man younger than 45 in good health.

In nucleotides, the CDR3 is TGCAGTGCTACCGGGACAGTCACAGATACGCAGTATTTT. The encoded protein is CSATGTVTDTQYF. V gene TRBV20-1 combines with J gene TRBJ2-3; 7 bases are a match to TRBD1. V shed 4 bases and J 2 bases; nucleotides not matched to a gene: 3. Germline V gene sequence: CDR1 DFQATT, CDR2 SNEGSKA (reference sequence). This CDR3 contains 13 residues.

The V gene is TRBV11-2, the J gene TRBJ1-1; TRBD1 might be the D (6 bases). The CDR3 covers 16 residues. Trimming removed 3 bases from V and 6 bases from J, with 20 bases in between. Germline V gene sequence: CDR1 SGHAT, CDR2 FQNNGV. The CDR3 DNA reads TGTGCCAGCAGCTTTTACGACAGGACCCGCCTCCCTGAAGCTTTCTTT. It specifies CASSFYDRTRLPEAFF.

V is TRBV5-5 and J is TRBJ1-1; no reliable D call. CDR1 and CDR2 (germline): SGHKS, YYEKEE (reference sequence). The germline V and J ends were trimmed by 2 bases and 10 bases, with 12 bases remaining between them. The CDR3 sequence is 12 residues long. CDR3 residues: CASSFGENGAFF. The CDR3 DNA sequence: TGTGCCAGCAGCTTCGGGGAAAATGGAGCTTTCTTT.

The chain couples TRBV6-1 to TRBJ2-2; 13 bases agree with TRBD2. Germline V CDR1 and CDR2: MNHNS, SASEGT. The CDR3 consists of 17 residues. J gave up 9 bases and V 11 bases, and 18 bases lay outside the gene matches. In nucleotides, the CDR3 is TGTGCCGGCACCCGGATAGGGACTAGCGGGAAGAGAAGGGAGCTGTTTTTT. As protein: CAGTRIGTSGKRRELFF.

The rearrangement links TRBV6-5 to TRBJ2-1; 11 nucleotides agree with TRBD1. The CDR3 has 15 residues. V was pared by 5 bases and J by 5 bases, with 5 bases of the junction left unmatched. CDR1 and CDR2 (germline): MNHEY, SVGAGI. Here the CDR3 DNA reads TGTGCCAGCAGTCACGGGACAGGGGGAAACAATGAGCAGTTCTTC. Amino acid sequence: CASSHGTGGNNEQFF.

This clonotype was seen a few times. One end of the junction does not line up with germline, which may come from a read error. CDR3 residues: CLGTSGNYEQYF. As DNA, the CDR3 is TGTTTGGGGACTAGCGGGAACTACGAGCAGTACTTC. The chain combines TRBV20-1 with TRBJ2-7; 13 bases match TRBD2. In germline, CDR1 is DFQATT, CDR2 SNEGSKA (reference sequence). There are 12 residues in the CDR3.

The V and J genes are TRBV28 and TRBJ2-4; D is possibly TRBD2 (5 bases). Germline assignment: CDR1 MDHEN and CDR2 SYDVKM. CDR3 length: 13 amino acids. The V end lost 5 bases, the J end lost 13 bases, and 18 bases lay between the germline ends. CDR3 nucleotides: TGTGCCAGCAGTCGGAGGTATTCGGCTGAGCAGTACTTC. Amino acid sequence: CASSRRYSAEQYF.

In its sample, this clonotype was seen a few times. This sequence joins TRBV28 and TRBJ1-6; D perhaps matches TRBD1 (6 bases). The CDR3 is 13 residues long. V shed 5 bases and J shed 9 bases, with 11 bases lying between them. The V gene's germline CDR1 is MDHEN and CDR2 SYDVKM. CDR3 coding DNA: TGTGCCAGCAGTCCAGGAGGGGGTTCACCCCTCCACTTT. Translation: CASSPGGGSPLHF.

In its sample, this clonotype was seen once. J is TRBJ2-1 and V is TRBV7-2, with D possibly being TRBD1 (6 bases). CDR1 SGHTA and CDR2 FQGNSA come from the germline V gene. V was clipped by 3 bases and J by 7 bases, with 19 bases between them. CDR3 length: 16 amino acids. CDR3 DNA: TGTGCCAGCAGCTTTGGGGGACACAGGCGAAGGAATGAGCAGTTCTTC. This gives the protein CASSFGGHRRRNEQFF. The whole variable domain, remainder taken from reference TRBV7-2 and TRBJ2-1, is GAGVSQSPSNKVTEKGKDVELRCDPISGHTALYWYRQSLGQGLEFLIYFQGNSAPDKSGLPSDRFSAERTGGSVSTLTIQRTQQEDSAVYLCASSFGGHRRRNEQFFGPGTRLTVL.

This clonotype was recorded once. The chain has TRBV29-1 and TRBJ2-1, with TRBD2 identical over 8 bases. J gave up 8 bases and V 5 bases, and 8 bases lay outside the gene matches. The CDR3 is 13 residues long. CDR1 is SQVTM, CDR2 ANQGSEA, per germline. The CDR3 spells CSVTGTSIYEQFF. The CDR3 DNA reads as TGCAGCGTTACCGGGACTAGTATCTATGAGCAGTTCTTC.

The rearrangement uses TRBV20-1 and TRBJ2-4; the match to TRBD2 covers 14 bases. The tail of the sequence fits TRBJ2-7 better, so the J call may be wrong. This CDR3 has 14 residues. Germline assignment: CDR1 DFQATT and CDR2 SNEGSKA (reference sequence). As DNA, the CDR3 is TGCAGTGCAAGACTAGCGGGGGGGCCTCGCGAGCAGTACTTC. It encodes CSARLAGGPREQYF.

This clonotype showed up just a few times. The chain has TRBV20-1 and TRBJ1-2; D possibly corresponds to TRBD1 (5 bases). CDR3 length: 14 residues. Germline loops: CDR1 DFQATT, CDR2 SNEGSKA (reference sequence). The V end was cut by 0 bases, the J end by 2 bases, with 10 bases between. The CDR3 loop is CSAREAGLNYGYTF. Here the CDR3 DNA reads TGCAGTGCTAGAGAAGCAGGGTTAAACTATGGCTACACCTTC.

The chain recombines TRBV6-2 or TRBV6-3 with TRBJ2-7; D may be TRBD2 (6 bases). Per germline, CDR1 MNHEY and CDR2 SVGEGT. Trimming took off 2 bases at V and 2 bases at J, with 16 bases between the two ends. There are 16 residues in the CDR3. The chain's CDR3 is CASSYRQAGRTYEQYF. The CDR3 nucleotides are TGTGCCAGCAGTTACCGGCAGGCTGGGAGGACCTACGAGCAGTACTTC.